A selection of T cell receptor beta chains follows, all from one sample in a study of T cells after posttransplantation cyclophosphamide. Using immunoSEQ multiplex PCR, the repertoire was profiled, and TCRdb retains in-frame clones only, with some absent. The repertoire consists of around 1,800 clones, none detected only once. The sample consisted of PBMCs, taken around 35 days after allogeneic stem cell transplant with posttransplant cyclophosphamide. The receptors were gathered from a female patient aged 60 to 70 who received an allogeneic stem cell transplant from a related donor and was CMV-positive. Some T cells may be transferred from the graft donor. Both conserved end residues are part of each CDR3. Each record gives: D gene, V gene, CDR3 length, clone size, J gene, CDR3 DNA, CDR3 protein. D genes are given only for firm matches. Sizes are listed as once, few or many counts, or a class when the clone is expanded.

.	TRBV5-1	11	many	TRBJ1-2	TGCGCCAGCAGCTTGGCCGGGGGCTACACCTTC	CASSLAGGYTF
TRBD1	TRBV5-1	13	many	TRBJ2-1	TGCGCCAGCAGCGGGACAGCCTACAATGAGCAGTTCTTC	CASSGTAYNEQFF
.	TRBV5-6	14	medium-sized	TRBJ1-4	TGTGCCAGCAGCCAAGCGGTACAGATTGAAAAACTGTTTTTT	CASSQAVQIEKLFF
.	TRBV2	14	medium-sized	TRBJ1-3	TGTGCCAGCAGGGGGGACATTTCTGGAAACACCATATATTTT	CASRGDISGNTIYF
TRBD1	TRBV5-6	11	many	TRBJ1-2	TGTGCCAGCAGCCCAGGGGGTGGCTACACCTTC	CASSPGGGYTF
TRBD2	TRBV5-1	16	many	TRBJ2-7	TGCGCCAGCAGCTTAGCGACTAGCGGGAGGGACTACGAGCAGTACTTC	CASSLATSGRDYEQYF
TRBD2	TRBV9	18	few	TRBJ2-3	TGTGCCAGCAGCGTAGATACTAGCGGGAGGGCCCGGCCGGATACGCAGTATTTT	CASSVDTSGRARPDTQYF
.	TRBV7-9	9	medium-sized	TRBJ1-1	TGTGCCAGCGGCGGGGCAACTTTCTTT	CASGGATFF
TRBD2	TRBV5-4	15	medium-sized	TRBJ2-1	TGTGCCAGCAGCCGACTAGCGGGAGAGGACGATGAGCAGTTCTTC	CASSRLAGEDDEQFF
.	TRBV20-1	11	few	TRBJ1-2	TGCAGTGCAAACCAGGGCTATGGCTACACCTTC	CSANQGYGYTF
.	TRBV7-9	13	many	TRBJ1-4	TGTGCCAGCAGCTTGCTTAAGGGTGAAAAACTGTTTTTT	CASSLLKGEKLFF
.	TRBV7-2	13	many	TRBJ2-7	TGTGCCAGCAGCTCCCAGGGCTGGTACGAGCAGTACTTC	CASSSQGWYEQYF
.	TRBV2	15	many	TRBJ1-5	TGTGCCAGCAGCCCCCCGGGGAATAGCAATCAGCCCCAGCATTTT	CASSPPGNSNQPQHF
TRBD2	TRBV4-1	20	many	TRBJ2-1	TGCGCCAGCAGCTTGAGGAATATCGCGACGGGGACTAGCGGGAACAATGAGCAGTTCTTC	CASSLRNIATGTSGNNEQFF
.	TRBV5-8	13	medium-sized	TRBJ1-5	TGTGCCAGCAGTTACGACGGGAATCAGCCCCAGCATTTT	CASSYDGNQPQHF
.	TRBV12-5	15	many	TRBJ2-1	TGTGCTAGTGGTTTTGGGCAGAGCTCCTACAATGAGCAGTTCTTC	CASGFGQSSYNEQFF